The 10 T cell receptor beta chains presented below share a single source sample, sequenced in a study of CD8+ T cells in alopecia areata. Obtained from alopecia areata patients were lesional scalp punch biopsies along with peripheral blood. RNA, once extracted, was reverse transcribed into cDNA for use as the sequencing template. Assay used: immunoSEQ multiplex PCR; TCRdb lists only in-frame clones, some missing. The repertoire holds thousands of clones, with roughly two thirds as singletons. The specimen comprised skin, sampled at week 0. These receptors were taken from a human donor with alopecia areata.

About this clone itself: Sequence at one end of the junction differs from germline and may be a read error. This chain joins TRBV4-1 and TRBJ2-2, with 12 bases matching TRBD2. Germline CDR1 is MGHRA and CDR2 is YSYEKL. The CDR3 sequence is 15 residues long. CDR3 protein: CASSRTSGTTGELFF. CDR3 DNA sequence: TGTGCCAGCAGCCGGACTAGCGGGACCACCGGGGAGCTGTTTTTT.

V gene TRBV4-1 combines with J gene TRBJ1-5; 9 nucleotides agree with TRBD1. With 3 bases clipped from V and 5 bases from J, the junction kept 5 bases outside the gene matches. CDR1 and CDR2 from the germline V gene are MGHRA and YSYEKL. The CDR3 has 15 residues. CDR3 region: CASSHRDRVDQPQHF. The DNA for the CDR3 is TGCGCCAGCAGCCACCGGGACAGGGTAGATCAGCCCCAGCATTTT.

The J gene is TRBJ1-5, the V gene TRBV2; possibly TRBD1 for D (5 bases). Germline loops: CDR1 SNHLY, CDR2 FYNNEI. The germline V and J ends were trimmed by 7 bases and 3 bases, with 16 bases remaining between them. The CDR3 totals 15 residues. CDR3: CASNPQGTINQPQHF. CDR3 coding DNA: TGTGCCAGCAACCCCCAAGGGACTATCAATCAGCCCCAGCATTTT.

The rearrangement joins TRBV7-2 to TRBJ2-2, with 8 bases identical to TRBD1. The ends lost 5 bases at V and 7 bases at J; junction bases unmatched: 3. The CDR3 covers 13 residues. CDR1 SGHTA and CDR2 FQGNSA come from the germline V gene. The CDR3 spells CASSPTGGGELFF. CDR3 nucleotides: TGTGCCAGCAGCCCAACAGGGGGCGGGGAGCTGTTTTTT.

The chain joins TRBV19 to TRBJ1-5, with D unresolved. This CDR3 spans 14 amino acids. Between the trimmed V and J ends, which lost 3 bases and 7 bases, there was a span of 13 bases. Germline assignment: CDR1 LNHDA and CDR2 SQIVND (reference sequence). DNA of the CDR3: TGTGCCAGTAGTATCAGTTCGGAGCCCCAGCCCCAGCATTTT. Its translation: CASSISSEPQPQHF.

The V gene is TRBV2, the J gene TRBJ2-7, with D unresolved. V was trimmed by 4 bases and J by 5 bases, leaving 9 bases between them. Germline V CDR1 and CDR2: SNHLY, FYNNEI. There are 12 residues in the CDR3. CDR3 sequence (DNA): TGTGCCAGCAGTGTTATCTCAGACGAGCAGTACTTC. Its translation is CASSVISDEQYF.

V and J are TRBV5-1 and TRBJ1-1; D gene uncertain. This CDR3 comprises 13 residues. The germline V and J ends were trimmed by 7 bases and 1 base, with 11 bases remaining between them. Germline-derived CDR1 and CDR2 are SGHRS and YFSETQ. CDR3 loop: CASSITGNTEAFF. In DNA form, the CDR3 reads TGCGCCAGCTCCATAACTGGGAACACTGAAGCTTTCTTT.

The chain links TRBV28 to TRBJ1-1, with D perhaps matching TRBD1 (5 bases). In germline, CDR1 is MDHEN, CDR2 SYDVKM. Trimming took off 7 bases at V and 3 bases at J, with 12 bases between the two ends. There are 13 residues in the CDR3. The CDR3 sequence: CASKILGDTEAFF. The CDR3 nucleotides are TGTGCCAGCAAGATCTTGGGGGACACTGAAGCTTTCTTT.

This clone has a handful of counts. The chain has TRBV29-1 and TRBJ2-1, with a weak D call TRBD2 (6 bases). Trimming cost V 6 bases and J 6 bases, with 18 bases left between them. CDR3 length: 14 residues. Germline CDR1 is SQVTM and CDR2 is ANQGSEA. This chain's CDR3 is CSVLGLLKLNEQFF. In DNA, the CDR3 is TGCAGCGTGCTGGGACTCCTCAAACTCAATGAGCAGTTCTTC.

In the case of this clone: At one boundary the junction diverges from the germline segment, which might be a read error. The chain combines TRBV7-9 with TRBJ2-3, with TRBD2 matching 13 bases. Per the germline V gene, CDR1 is SEHNR and CDR2 is FQNEAQ (reference sequence). The CDR3 has 18 amino acids. CDR3 nucleotides: TGTACCAGCAGCTTTACTAGCGGGAGGGCCGCGAACACAGATACGCAGTATTTT. It is translated as CTSSFTSGRAANTDTQYF.